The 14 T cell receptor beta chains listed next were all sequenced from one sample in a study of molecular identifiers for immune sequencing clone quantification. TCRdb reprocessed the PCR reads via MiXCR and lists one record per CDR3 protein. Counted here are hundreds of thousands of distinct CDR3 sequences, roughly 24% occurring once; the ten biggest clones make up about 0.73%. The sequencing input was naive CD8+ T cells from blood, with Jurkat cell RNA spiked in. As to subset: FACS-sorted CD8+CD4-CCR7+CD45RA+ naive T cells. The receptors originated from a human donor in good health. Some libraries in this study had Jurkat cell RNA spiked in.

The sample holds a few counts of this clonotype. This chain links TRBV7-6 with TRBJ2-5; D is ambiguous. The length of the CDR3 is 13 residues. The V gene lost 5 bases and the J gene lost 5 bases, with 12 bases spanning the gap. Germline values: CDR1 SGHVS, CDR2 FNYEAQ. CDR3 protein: CASSPIPAETQYF. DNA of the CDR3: TGTGCCAGCAGCCCTATTCCGGCGGAGACCCAGTACTTC. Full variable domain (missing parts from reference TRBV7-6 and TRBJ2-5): GAGVSQSPRYKVTKRGQDVALRCDPISGHVSLYWYRQALGQGPEFLTYFNYEAQQDKSGLPNDRFSAERPEGSISTLTIQRTEQRDSAMYRCASSPIPAETQYFGPGTRLLVL.

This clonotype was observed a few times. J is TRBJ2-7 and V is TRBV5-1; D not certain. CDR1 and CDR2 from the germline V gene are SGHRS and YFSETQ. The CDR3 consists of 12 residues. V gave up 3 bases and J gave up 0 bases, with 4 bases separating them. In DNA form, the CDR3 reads TGCGCCAGCAGCTCCGGCTCCTACGAGCAGTACTTC. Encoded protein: CASSSGSYEQYF.

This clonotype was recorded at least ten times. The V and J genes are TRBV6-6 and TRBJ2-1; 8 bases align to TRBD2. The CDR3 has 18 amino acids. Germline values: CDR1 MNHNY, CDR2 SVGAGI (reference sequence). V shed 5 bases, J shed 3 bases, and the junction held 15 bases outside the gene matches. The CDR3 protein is CASSPLPRLAGGYNEQFF. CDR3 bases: TGTGCCAGCAGTCCCTTGCCTCGACTGGCGGGGGGCTACAATGAGCAGTTCTTC.

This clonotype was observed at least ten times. CDR3 DNA sequence: TGTGCCAGCAGTTTAGCGCAGGGGGCCTACGAGCAGTACTTC. Translated, it gives CASSLAQGAYEQYF. The chain recombines TRBV27 with TRBJ2-7; 7 nucleotides agree with TRBD1. CDR1 is MNHEY and CDR2 is SMNVEV in the germline V gene (reference sequence). J gave up 2 bases and V 2 bases, and 3 bases lay outside the gene matches. The CDR3 runs 14 residues.

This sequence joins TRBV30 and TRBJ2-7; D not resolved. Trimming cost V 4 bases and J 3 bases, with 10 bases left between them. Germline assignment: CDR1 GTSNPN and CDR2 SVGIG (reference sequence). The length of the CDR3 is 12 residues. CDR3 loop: CAWTPDNYEQYF. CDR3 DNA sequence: TGTGCCTGGACCCCAGACAACTACGAGCAGTACTTC.

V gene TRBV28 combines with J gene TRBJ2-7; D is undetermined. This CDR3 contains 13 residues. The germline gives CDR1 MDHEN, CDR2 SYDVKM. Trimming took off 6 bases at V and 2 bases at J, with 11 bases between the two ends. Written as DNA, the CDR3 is TGTGCCAGCAGCCCCCAAAATACCTACGAGCAGTACTTC. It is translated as CASSPQNTYEQYF.

CDR3: CASSIGTGPPIQETQYF. The CDR3 region has the DNA TGTGCCAGTAGTATTGGGACCGGGCCACCAATTCAAGAGACCCAGTACTTC. The chain joins TRBV19 to TRBJ2-5; D could derive from TRBD1 or TRBD2 (5 bases each). The CDR3 is made up of 17 amino acids. The ends were cut back, 3 bases at V and 2 bases at J, with 19 bases in the middle. Germline V gene sequence: CDR1 LNHDA, CDR2 SQIVND (reference sequence). Complete variable domain (other parts from reference TRBV19 and TRBJ2-5): DGGITQSPKYLFRKEGQNVTLSCEQNLNHDAMYWYRQDPGQGLRLIYYSQIVNDFQKGDIAEGYSVSREKKESFPLTVTSAQKNPTAFYLCASSIGTGPPIQETQYFGPGTRLLVL.

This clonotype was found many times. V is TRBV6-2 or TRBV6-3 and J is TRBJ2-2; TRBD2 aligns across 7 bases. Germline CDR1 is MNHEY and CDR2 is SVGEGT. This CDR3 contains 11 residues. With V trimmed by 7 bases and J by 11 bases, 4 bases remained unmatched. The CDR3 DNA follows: TGTGCCAGCACTGGCGGGGGAGAGCTGTTTTTT. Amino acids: CASTGGGELFF.

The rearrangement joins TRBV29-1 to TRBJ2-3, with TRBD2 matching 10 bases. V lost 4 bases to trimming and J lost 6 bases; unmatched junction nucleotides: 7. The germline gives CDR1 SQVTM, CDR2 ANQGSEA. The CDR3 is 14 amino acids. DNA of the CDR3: TGCAGCGTTGTTCTAGCGGGGGAGGGTGATACGCAGTATTTT. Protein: CSVVLAGEGDTQYF.

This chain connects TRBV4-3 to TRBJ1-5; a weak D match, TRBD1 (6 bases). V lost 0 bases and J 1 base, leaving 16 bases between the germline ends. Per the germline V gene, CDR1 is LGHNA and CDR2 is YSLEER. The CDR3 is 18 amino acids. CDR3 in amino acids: CASSQERDRHNSNQPQHF. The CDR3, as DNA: TGCGCCAGCAGCCAAGAGAGAGACAGGCATAACAGCAATCAGCCCCAGCATTTT.

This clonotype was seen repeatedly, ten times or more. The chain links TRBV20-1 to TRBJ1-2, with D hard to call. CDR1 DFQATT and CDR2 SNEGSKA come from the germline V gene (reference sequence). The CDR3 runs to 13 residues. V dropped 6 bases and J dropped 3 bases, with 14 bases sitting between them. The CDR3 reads CSAMPRVDYGYTF. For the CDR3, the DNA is TGCAGTGCCATGCCCCGGGTCGACTATGGCTACACCTTC.

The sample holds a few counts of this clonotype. CDR3 protein: CASSPWVGSSYEQYF. CDR3 bases: TGTGCCAGCAGTCCTTGGGTCGGGAGCTCCTACGAGCAGTACTTC. The rearrangement links TRBV6-5 to TRBJ2-7; D perhaps matches TRBD2 (6 bases). Looked up from germline, CDR1 is MNHEY and CDR2 is SVGAGI. The CDR3 is made up of 15 amino acids. V lost 5 bases to trimming and J lost 0 bases, with 14 bases between them.

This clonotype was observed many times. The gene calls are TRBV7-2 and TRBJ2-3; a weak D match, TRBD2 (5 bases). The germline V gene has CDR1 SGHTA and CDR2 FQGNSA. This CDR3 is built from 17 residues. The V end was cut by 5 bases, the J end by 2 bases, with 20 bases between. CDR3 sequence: CASSQYGLPTSTDTQYF. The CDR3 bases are TGTGCCAGCAGCCAGTACGGACTCCCGACTTCCACAGATACGCAGTATTTT. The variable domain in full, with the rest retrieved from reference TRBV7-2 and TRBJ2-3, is GAGVSQSPSNKVTEKGKDVELRCDPISGHTALYWYRQSLGQGLEFLIYFQGNSAPDKSGLPSDRFSAERTGGSVSTLTIQRTQQEDSAVYLCASSQYGLPTSTDTQYFGPGTRLTVL.

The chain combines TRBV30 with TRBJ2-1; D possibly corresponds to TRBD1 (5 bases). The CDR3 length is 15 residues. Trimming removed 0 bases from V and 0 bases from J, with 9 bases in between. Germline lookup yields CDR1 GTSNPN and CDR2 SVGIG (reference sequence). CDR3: CAWSVQDSSYNEQFF. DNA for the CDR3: TGTGCCTGGAGTGTACAAGACAGCTCCTACAATGAGCAGTTCTTC.